Listed here are 15 T cell receptor beta chains from one sample, sequenced in a study of beta chain features in type 1 diabetes. The whole isolated RNA underwent reverse transcription, so sequencing captured expressed TCRB transcripts. Repertoires were generated with immunoSEQ multiplex PCR, while TCRdb's copy carries only in-frame clones and drops some. The repertoire has about 150,000 clones, around 8% of them found once; the top ten carry about 0.9%. Study-level findings and limits: In all four CD4+ subsets, TCRB CDR3 length was significantly, moderately reduced in type 1 diabetes.

Their antigens are not known. Sequencing was done on a sample of central memory CD4+ T cells from blood. The receptors here all came from a woman between 40 and 50 years old with type 1 diabetes.

As for this clone: Other DNA variants within this sample encode the same CDR3. This chain connects TRBV18 to TRBJ1-1; no clear D gene. The CDR3 spans 13 residues. Germline V lookup: CDR1 KGHSH, CDR2 LQKENI. Trimming took off 1 base at V and 3 bases at J, with 6 bases between the two ends. For the CDR3, the DNA is TGTGCCAGCTCACCACAGCGGGACACTGAAGCTTTCTTT. It codes for CASSPQRDTEAFF.

The chain employs TRBV7-3 and TRBJ2-7; D remains unclear. Looked up from germline, CDR1 is SGHTA and CDR2 is FQGTGA. This CDR3 spans 14 amino acids. V was cut by 2 bases and J by 4 bases, with 12 bases left in between. The CDR3, as DNA: TGTGCCAGCAGCTTAGAGTCCTGGGCGTACGAGCAGTACTTC. This encodes CASSLESWAYEQYF.

This sequence joins TRBV2 and TRBJ2-7; perhaps TRBD2 as D (6 bases). V lost 7 bases and J 5 bases, leaving 18 bases between the germline ends. From germline, CDR1 is SNHLY and CDR2 FYNNEI. The CDR3 contains 14 residues. The CDR3, as DNA: TGTGCCAGCACAGTATGGGAGGCCTTCGACGAGCAGTACTTC. Protein: CASTVWEAFDEQYF.

The V gene is TRBV4-3, the J gene TRBJ1-3, with D perhaps matching TRBD1 (6 bases). CDR3 length: 14 amino acids. Germline V gene sequence: CDR1 LGHNA, CDR2 YSLEER. The V end lost 2 bases, the J end lost 4 bases, and 9 bases lay between the germline ends. DNA of the CDR3: TGCGCCAGCAGCCAAACAGGGTTGGGAAACACCATATATTTT. Its protein is CASSQTGLGNTIYF.

This clone was detected a few times. The chain joins TRBV29-1 to TRBJ1-1; the match to TRBD1 covers 10 bases. CDR1 is SQVTM and CDR2 is ANQGSEA in the germline V gene. With V trimmed by 8 bases and J by 1 base, 4 bases remained unmatched. This CDR3 is built from 13 residues. CDR3 DNA: TGCAGCTCGACAGGGGGCGCGAACACTGAAGCTTTCTTT. Amino acids: CSSTGGANTEAFF.

A remark on this clone: A read error is possible here, since a much larger clone lies one base away. The chain combines TRBV5-6 with TRBJ2-1, with D hard to call. The CDR3 has 11 residues. The germline V gene encodes CDR1 SGHDT and CDR2 YYEEEE. Trimming removed 2 bases from V and 8 bases from J, with 5 bases in between. The CDR3 here is CASSFVDEQFF. CDR3 sequence (DNA): TGTGCCAGCAGCTTCGTCGATGAGCAGTTCTTC.

This clone has a handful of counts. The chain combines TRBV7-2 with TRBJ2-5; a possible D gene is TRBD2 (6 bases). V lost 7 bases to trimming and J lost 2 bases, with 14 bases between them. Germline V gene sequence: CDR1 SGHTA, CDR2 FQGNSA. The CDR3 extends over 14 amino acids. The CDR3 DNA reads TGTGCCAGCAAGGCGGGGTACTTACAAGAGACCCAGTACTTC. Protein: CASKAGYLQETQYF.

A few counts support this clone. The chain employs TRBV5-8 and TRBJ1-1, with 7 bases matching TRBD1. Germline assignment: CDR1 SGHTS and CDR2 YDEGEE. The CDR3 is 16 amino acids. V lost 0 bases to trimming and J lost 3 bases; unmatched junction nucleotides: 8. CDR3 residues: CASSLEGYRGYTEAFF. CDR3 DNA: TGTGCCAGCAGCTTGGAGGGCTACAGGGGTTACACTGAAGCTTTCTTT.

This clone was recorded a few times. This chain links TRBV28 with TRBJ2-7; tentatively, D is TRBD1 (6 bases). The germline CDR1 and CDR2 sequences are MDHEN and SYDVKM. Trimming stripped 1 base from V and 6 bases from J, with 10 bases between. The CDR3 has 13 amino acids. Here the CDR3 reads CASSLLQGFEQYF. The CDR3 DNA follows: TGTGCCAGCAGTTTATTACAGGGTTTCGAGCAGTACTTC.

The chain couples TRBV5-6 to TRBJ1-5, with 9 bases aligning to TRBD1. Germline CDR1 SGHDT, CDR2 YYEEEE. V shed 4 bases and J 5 bases; nucleotides not matched to a gene: 10. The CDR3 contains 16 residues. The chain's CDR3 is CASSLTGTGHYQPQHF. The DNA for the CDR3 is TGTGCCAGCAGCCTAACGGGGACAGGGCATTATCAGCCCCAGCATTTT.

The sample holds a few counts of this clone. The J gene is TRBJ1-2, the V gene TRBV7-2, with TRBD1 as a possible D gene (5 bases). Germline CDR1 SGHTA, CDR2 FQGNSA. V lost 5 bases and J 0 bases, leaving 13 bases between the germline ends. The CDR3 spans 15 residues. This CDR3 is CASSPGGGSNYGYTF. CDR3 DNA: TGTGCCAGCAGCCCCGGGGGGGGGTCTAACTATGGCTACACCTTC.

This clone was seen a few times. The rearrangement uses TRBV7-3 and TRBJ1-1; D is unresolved. The CDR3 extends over 14 amino acids. The V gene's germline CDR1 is SGHTA and CDR2 FQGTGA. V shed 5 bases and J shed 4 bases, with 14 bases lying between them. As DNA, the CDR3 is TGTGCCAGCAGCGCCGGAGGCCGGGGCACTGAAGCTTTCTTT. The encoded protein is CASSAGGRGTEAFF.

V and J are TRBV2 and TRBJ2-1, with TRBD2 identical over 7 bases. Trimming at V came to 8 bases and at J to 0 bases, leaving 7 bases not matched to a gene. CDR1 and CDR2 from the germline V gene are SNHLY and FYNNEI. CDR3 size: 15 residues. The CDR3 DNA follows: TGTGCCAGCGGGTGGGAGGGAGGCTCCTACAATGAGCAGTTCTTC. As protein: CASGWEGGSYNEQFF.

V usage is TRBV5-6 and J usage is TRBJ2-4; D gene uncertain. CDR1 is SGHDT, CDR2 YYEEEE, per germline. V shed 1 base and J shed 0 bases, with 8 bases lying between them. The CDR3 is 15 amino acids. As DNA, the CDR3 is TGTGCCAGCAGCTTGCCCAGACTAGCCAAAAACATTCAGTACTTC. This encodes CASSLPRLAKNIQYF.

This clone turned up a few times. The V gene is TRBV5-1, the J gene TRBJ1-1; TRBD1 is a possible D gene (6 bases). Germline-derived CDR1 and CDR2 are SGHRS and YFSETQ. The CDR3 runs to 14 residues. The V and J ends lost 4 bases and 5 bases respectively, with 15 bases between them. The DNA for the CDR3 is TGCGCCAGCAGCCCCTGGGGGGGGGCAACTGAAGCTTTCTTT. Translating it yields CASSPWGGATEAFF.